Presented here are 12 T cell receptor beta chains from one specimen sequenced in a study of OX40 agonist ivuxolimab in advanced cancers. The table came from immunoSEQ multiplex PCR; TCRdb's copy has only in-frame clones and leaves some out. In the table there are thousands of clones, about 87% of which are singletons. The sample here was CD4+ or CD8+ T cells sorted from blood, taken in a trial of the OX40 agonist ivuxolimab. The receptors originated from an adult with an advanced solid tumor such as melanoma, head and neck, liver or kidney cancer.

The genes are TRBV9 and TRBJ1-3; 8 bases match TRBD1. Germline CDR1 SGDLS, CDR2 YYNGEE. After removal of 4 bases from V and 3 bases from J, the junction contained 6 bases not matched to a gene. The CDR3 extends over 15 amino acids. The CDR3 coding sequence is TGTGCCAGCAGCCCCGGGACAGGTTTTGGAAACACCATATATTTT. It specifies CASSPGTGFGNTIYF. Full variable domain (rest looked up from reference TRBV9 and TRBJ1-3): DSGVTQTPKHLITATGQRVTLRCSPRSGDLSVYWYQQSLDQGLQFLIQYYNGEERAKGNILERFSAQQFPDLHSELNLSSLELGDSALYFCASSPGTGFGNTIYFGEGSWLTVV.

The chain joins TRBV2 to TRBJ2-7, with 10 bases aligning to TRBD2. Germline lookup yields CDR1 SNHLY and CDR2 FYNNEI. V lost 3 bases and J lost 3; bases outside the gene matches: 2. The CDR3 length is 14 residues. In nucleotides, the CDR3 is TGTGCCAGCAGTGAGTTAGCGGGAGGCTACGAGCAGTACTTC. Translation gives CASSELAGGYEQYF.

The rearrangement joins TRBV7-9 to TRBJ2-1, with D unresolved. Trimming took off 2 bases at V and 8 bases at J, with 7 bases between the two ends. This CDR3 spans 12 amino acids. CDR1 SEHNR and CDR2 FQNEAQ come from the germline V gene (reference sequence). CDR3: CASSLSVDEQFF. CDR3 DNA sequence: TGTGCCAGCAGCTTATCGGTGGATGAGCAGTTCTTC.

This chain joins TRBV5-8 and TRBJ2-7, with unresolved D. This CDR3 contains 16 residues. Trimming took off 4 bases at V and 2 bases at J, with 19 bases between the two ends. Germline CDR1 reads SGHTS; CDR2 reads YDEGEE. The CDR3 sequence: CASSGVLAQIPYEQYF. DNA of the CDR3: TGTGCCAGCAGCGGAGTTTTAGCACAAATTCCCTACGAGCAGTACTTC.

The rearrangement joins TRBV28 to TRBJ1-4, with D possibly TRBD1 on 5 matching bases. The germline V and J ends were trimmed by 3 bases and 0 bases, with 14 bases remaining between them. The CDR3 is made up of 17 amino acids. Germline V gives CDR1 MDHEN, CDR2 SYDVKM. The CDR3: CASSFPRDGPTNEKLFF. The CDR3 DNA reads as TGTGCCAGCAGTTTTCCCAGGGATGGGCCAACTAATGAAAAACTGTTTTTT.

This clone has a single count. The CDR3 bases are TGTGCCAGCAGTTACGGACAATTCTACGAGCAGTACTTC. This sequence encodes CASSYGQFYEQYF. The rearrangement uses TRBV27 and TRBJ2-7, with D possibly matching TRBD1 (5 bases). Trimming left V 4 bases short and J 3 bases short, with 10 bases between. Looked up from germline, CDR1 is MNHEY and CDR2 is SMNVEV (reference sequence). The CDR3 has 13 amino acids.

CDR3: CASSLRQGRNYEQYF. In nucleotides, the CDR3 is TGTGCCAGCTCGTTACGACAGGGTCGTAATTACGAGCAGTACTTC. The gene calls are TRBV18 and TRBJ2-7; 7 nucleotides match TRBD1. Germline V lookup: CDR1 KGHSH, CDR2 LQKENI. The CDR3 runs to 15 residues. J was trimmed by 4 bases and V by 6 bases; bases with no gene match: 12.

This clone showed up just a few times. V usage is TRBV12-5 and J usage is TRBJ2-1; 12 bases are shared with TRBD2. The CDR3 is made up of 14 amino acids. The V gene end was trimmed by 6 bases and the J gene end by 7 bases; junction bases not matched to a gene: 4. CDR1 and CDR2 (germline): LGHNT, FRNRAP. The CDR3: CASGASGGANEQFF. CDR3 nucleotide sequence: TGTGCTAGTGGGGCTAGCGGGGGGGCGAATGAGCAGTTCTTC. The whole variable domain, filled in from reference TRBV12-5 and TRBJ2-1, reads DARVTQTPRHKVTEMGQEVTMRCQPILGHNTVFWYRQTMMQGLELLAYFRNRAPLDDSGMPKDRFSAEMPDATLATLKIQPSEPRDSAVYFCASGASGGANEQFFGPGTRLTVL.

The genes are TRBV10-3 and TRBJ2-1; D could derive from TRBD1 or TRBD2 (6 bases each). Germline CDR1 is ENHRY and CDR2 is SYGVKD. Between the trimmed V and J ends, which lost 6 bases and 0 bases, there was a span of 15 bases. The CDR3 covers 16 residues. This CDR3 reads CAISRGHQSSYNEQFF. The CDR3 DNA is TGTGCCATCAGCCGGGGGCACCAGAGCTCCTACAATGAGCAGTTCTTC.

The chain carries TRBV5-1 and TRBJ2-3; perhaps D is TRBD1 or TRBD2 (5 bases each). This CDR3 spans 15 amino acids. Germline V gene data show CDR1 as SGHRS and CDR2 as YFSETQ. The V end was cut by 0 bases, the J end by 5 bases, with 13 bases between. CDR3 residues: CASSLEGPQGDTQYF. The CDR3 DNA follows: TGCGCCAGCAGCTTGGAGGGACCCCAAGGAGATACGCAGTATTTT.

DNA of the CDR3: TGTGCCAGCAGTTACCTGAACACCGGGGAGCTGTTTTTT. Amino acid sequence: CASSYLNTGELFF. This chain connects TRBV27 to TRBJ2-2; D is undetermined. Between the trimmed V and J ends, which lost 4 bases and 1 base, there was a span of 4 bases. The V gene's germline CDR1 is MNHEY and CDR2 SMNVEV (reference sequence). This CDR3 has 13 amino acids.

The V call is TRBV7-8, the J call TRBJ2-5; 9 nucleotides agree with TRBD2. Germline loops: CDR1 SGHVS, CDR2 FQNEAQ. J lost 4 bases, V lost 4 bases, and 10 bases had no gene match. CDR3 length: 16 amino acids. This CDR3 reads CASSSLAGVSGETQYF. DNA of the CDR3: TGTGCCAGCAGCTCACTAGCGGGCGTGTCAGGAGAGACCCAGTACTTC. Looking up the rest from reference TRBV7-8 and TRBJ2-5 gives the full variable domain: GAGVSQSPRYKVAKRGQDVALRCDPISGHVSLFWYQQALGQGPEFLTYFQNEAQLDKSGLPSDRFFAERPEGSVSTLKIQRTQQEDSAVYLCASSSLAGVSGETQYFGPGTRLLVL.